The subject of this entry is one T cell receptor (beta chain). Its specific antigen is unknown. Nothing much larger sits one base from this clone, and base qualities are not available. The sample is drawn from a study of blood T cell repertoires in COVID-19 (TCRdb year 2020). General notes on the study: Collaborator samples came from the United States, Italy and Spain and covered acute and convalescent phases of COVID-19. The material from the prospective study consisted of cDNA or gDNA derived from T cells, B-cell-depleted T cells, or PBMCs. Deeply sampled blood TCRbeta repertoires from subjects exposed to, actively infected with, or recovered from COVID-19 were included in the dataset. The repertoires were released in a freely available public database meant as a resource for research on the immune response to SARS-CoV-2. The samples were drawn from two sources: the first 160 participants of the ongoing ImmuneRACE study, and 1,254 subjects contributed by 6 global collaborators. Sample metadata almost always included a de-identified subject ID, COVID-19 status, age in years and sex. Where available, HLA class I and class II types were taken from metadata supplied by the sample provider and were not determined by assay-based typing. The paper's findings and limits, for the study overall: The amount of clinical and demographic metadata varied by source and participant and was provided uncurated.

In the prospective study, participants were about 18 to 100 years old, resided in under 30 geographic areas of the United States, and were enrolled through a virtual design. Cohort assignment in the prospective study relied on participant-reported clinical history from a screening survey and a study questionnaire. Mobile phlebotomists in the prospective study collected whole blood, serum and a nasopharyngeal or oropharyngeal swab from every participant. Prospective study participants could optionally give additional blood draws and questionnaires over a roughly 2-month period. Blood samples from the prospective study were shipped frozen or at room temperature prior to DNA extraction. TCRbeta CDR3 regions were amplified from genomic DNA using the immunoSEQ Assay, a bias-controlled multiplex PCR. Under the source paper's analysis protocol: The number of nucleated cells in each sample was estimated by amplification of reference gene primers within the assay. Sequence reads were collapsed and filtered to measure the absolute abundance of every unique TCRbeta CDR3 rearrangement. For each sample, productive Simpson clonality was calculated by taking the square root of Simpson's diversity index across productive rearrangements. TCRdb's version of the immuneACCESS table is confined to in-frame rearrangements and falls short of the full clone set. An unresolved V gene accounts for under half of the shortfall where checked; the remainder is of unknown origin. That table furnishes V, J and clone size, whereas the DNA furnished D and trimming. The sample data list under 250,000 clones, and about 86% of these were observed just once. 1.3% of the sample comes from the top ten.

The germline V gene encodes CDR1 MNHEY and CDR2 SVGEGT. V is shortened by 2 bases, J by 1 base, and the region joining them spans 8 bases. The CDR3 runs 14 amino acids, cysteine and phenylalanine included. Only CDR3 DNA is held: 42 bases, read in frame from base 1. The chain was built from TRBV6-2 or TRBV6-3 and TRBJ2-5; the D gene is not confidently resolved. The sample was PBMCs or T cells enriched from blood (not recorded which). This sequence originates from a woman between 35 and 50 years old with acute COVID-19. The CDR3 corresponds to CASSYGPTQETQYF. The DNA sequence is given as TGTGCCAGCAGTTACGGGCCCACCCAAGAGACCCAGTACTTC.